This T cell receptor beta chain appears in the sequencing data of a study of shared clonotypes between healthy human individuals. Findings and caveats of the study: Genetic and exposure-history diversity was limited by the small donor number. Naive CD4 clonotypes overlapped across several donors at roughly 5%.

Concerning this clone itself: Its antigen is undetermined.

At a deep level, the assay was run. Clones were read by immunoSEQ multiplex PCR, and TCRdb kept only the in-frame ones, dropping some. The sample consists of about 610,000 clones, roughly 97% of them appearing once. This sequence originates from a woman aged 25 to 39 in good health. The specimen was naive CD4+ T cells sorted from blood. Subset in this sample: CD45RA+ positively selected.

The CDR3 protein is CASSLAITEAFF. CDR3 sequence (DNA): TGTGCCAGCAGTTTGGCAATTACTGAAGCTTTCTTT. This chain uses TRBV28 with TRBJ1-1; D remains unclear. CDR3 length equals 12 residues. Germline V gene data show CDR1 as MDHEN and CDR2 as SYDVKM. Trimming took off 3 bases at V and 5 bases at J, with 7 bases between the two ends.